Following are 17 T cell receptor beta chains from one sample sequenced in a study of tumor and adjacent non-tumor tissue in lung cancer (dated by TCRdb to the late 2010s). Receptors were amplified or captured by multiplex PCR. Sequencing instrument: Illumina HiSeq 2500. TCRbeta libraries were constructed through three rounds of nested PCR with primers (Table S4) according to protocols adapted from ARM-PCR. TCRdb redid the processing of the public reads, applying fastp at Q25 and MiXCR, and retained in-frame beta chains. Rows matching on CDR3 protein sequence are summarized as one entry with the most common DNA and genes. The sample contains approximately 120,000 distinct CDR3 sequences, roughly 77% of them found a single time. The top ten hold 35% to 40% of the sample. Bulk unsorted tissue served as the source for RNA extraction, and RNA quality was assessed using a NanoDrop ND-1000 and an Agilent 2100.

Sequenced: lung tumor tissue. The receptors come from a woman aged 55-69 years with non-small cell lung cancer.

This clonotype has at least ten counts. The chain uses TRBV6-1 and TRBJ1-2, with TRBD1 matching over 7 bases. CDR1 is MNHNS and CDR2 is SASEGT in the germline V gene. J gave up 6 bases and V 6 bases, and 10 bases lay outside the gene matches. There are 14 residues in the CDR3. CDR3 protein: CASSPADRVDGYTF. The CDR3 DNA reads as TGTGCCAGCAGCCCAGCCGACAGGGTTGATGGCTACACCTTC.

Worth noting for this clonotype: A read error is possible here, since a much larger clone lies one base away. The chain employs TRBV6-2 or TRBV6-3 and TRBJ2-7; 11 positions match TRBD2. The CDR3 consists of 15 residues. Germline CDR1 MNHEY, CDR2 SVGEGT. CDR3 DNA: TGTACCAGCCATAGCGGGGGGGCGATCTTCTACGAGCAGTACTTC. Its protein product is CTSHSGGAIFYEQYF.

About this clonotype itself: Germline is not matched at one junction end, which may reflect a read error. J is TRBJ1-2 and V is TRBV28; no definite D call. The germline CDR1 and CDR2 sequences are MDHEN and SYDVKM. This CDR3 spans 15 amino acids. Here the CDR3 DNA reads TGTGCCAGCAGCCAAGACATCGGAATGGTACATGGTTACACTTTC. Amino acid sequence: CASSQDIGMVHGYTF.

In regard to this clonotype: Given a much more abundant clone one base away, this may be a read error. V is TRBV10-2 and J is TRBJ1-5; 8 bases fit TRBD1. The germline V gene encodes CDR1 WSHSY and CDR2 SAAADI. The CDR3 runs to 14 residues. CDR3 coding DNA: TGCGCCAGCAGTGTACAGGGGGGACATCAGCTCCAGCATTTT. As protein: CASSVQGGHQLQHF.

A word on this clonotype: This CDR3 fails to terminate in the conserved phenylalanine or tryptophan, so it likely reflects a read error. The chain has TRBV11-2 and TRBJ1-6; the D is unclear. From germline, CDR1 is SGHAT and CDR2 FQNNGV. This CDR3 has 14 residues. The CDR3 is CASSSRWENSPLHL. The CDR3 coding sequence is TGTGCCAGTAGCTCCAGGTGGGAAAATTCACCCCTCCACCTT.

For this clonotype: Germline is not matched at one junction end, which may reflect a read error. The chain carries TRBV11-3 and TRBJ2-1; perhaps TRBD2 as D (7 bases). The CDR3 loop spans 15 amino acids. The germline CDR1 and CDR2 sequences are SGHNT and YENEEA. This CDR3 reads CASCLGGGSYNEKFF. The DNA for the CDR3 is TGTGCCAGCTGCTTAGGCGGGGGCTCCTACAATGAGAAGTTCTTC.

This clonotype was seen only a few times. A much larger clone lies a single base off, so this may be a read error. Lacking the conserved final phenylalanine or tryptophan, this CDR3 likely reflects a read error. The CDR3 here is CASTPYHHIQKAPHNEQFL. The CDR3 DNA reads as TGTGCCAGCACTCCCTATCATCATATTCAGAAAGCCCCTCACAATGAGCAGTTCCTC. This rearrangement joins TRBV11-1 to TRBJ2-1; D gene uncertain. V dropped 7 bases and J dropped 5 bases, with 30 bases sitting between them. This CDR3 has 19 amino acids. Germline assignment: CDR1 SGHAT and CDR2 FQDESV (reference sequence).

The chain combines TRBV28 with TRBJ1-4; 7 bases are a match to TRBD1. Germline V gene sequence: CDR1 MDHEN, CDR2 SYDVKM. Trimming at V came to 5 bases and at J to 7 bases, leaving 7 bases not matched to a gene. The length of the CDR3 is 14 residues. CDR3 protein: CASSGQEAGEKLFF. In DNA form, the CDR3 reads TGTGCCAGCAGTGGACAGGAGGCGGGTGAAAAACTGTTTTTT.

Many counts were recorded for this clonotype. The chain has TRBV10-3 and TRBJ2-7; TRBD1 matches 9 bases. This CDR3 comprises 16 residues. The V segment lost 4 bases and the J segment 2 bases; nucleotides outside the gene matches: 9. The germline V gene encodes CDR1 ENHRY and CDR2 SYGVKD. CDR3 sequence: CAISARTGESTYEQYF. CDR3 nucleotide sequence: TGTGCCATCAGTGCGCGGACAGGGGAAAGCACCTACGAGCAGTACTTC.

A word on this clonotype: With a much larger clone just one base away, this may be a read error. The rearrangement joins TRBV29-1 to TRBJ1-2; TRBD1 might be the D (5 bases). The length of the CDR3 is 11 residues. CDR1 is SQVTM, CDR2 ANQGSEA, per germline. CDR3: CNVQGRYGYTF. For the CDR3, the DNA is TGCAACGTTCAGGGCCGATATGGCTACACCTTC.

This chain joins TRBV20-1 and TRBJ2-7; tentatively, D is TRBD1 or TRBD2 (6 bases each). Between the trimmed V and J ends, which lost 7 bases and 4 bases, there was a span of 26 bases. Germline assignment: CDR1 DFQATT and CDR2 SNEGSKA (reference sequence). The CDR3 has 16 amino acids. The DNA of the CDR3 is TGCAGTGTTAGCCTACCCGAGGAGGGGGTCGGTTACGAGCAGTACTTC. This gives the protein CSVSLPEEGVGYEQYF.

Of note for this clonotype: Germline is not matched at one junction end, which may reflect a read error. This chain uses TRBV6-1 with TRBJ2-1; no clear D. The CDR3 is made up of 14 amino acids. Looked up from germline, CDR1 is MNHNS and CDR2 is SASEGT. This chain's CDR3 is CASSEMSSTNGQFF. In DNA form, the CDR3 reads TGTGCCAGCAGTGAAATGTCTAGTACCAATGGGCAGTTCTTC.

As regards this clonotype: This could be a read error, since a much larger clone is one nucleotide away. CDR3 coding DNA: TGCAGTGCTCCCAGGGACTTTAGCAATCAGCCCCAGTATTTT. This codes for CSAPRDFSNQPQYF. The rearrangement joins TRBV20-1 to TRBJ1-5, with D perhaps TRBD2 (6 bases). TRBJ2-3 matches the DNA end more closely, so the J call is doubtful. CDR1 DFQATT and CDR2 SNEGSKA come from the germline V gene (reference sequence). The CDR3 is 14 amino acids.

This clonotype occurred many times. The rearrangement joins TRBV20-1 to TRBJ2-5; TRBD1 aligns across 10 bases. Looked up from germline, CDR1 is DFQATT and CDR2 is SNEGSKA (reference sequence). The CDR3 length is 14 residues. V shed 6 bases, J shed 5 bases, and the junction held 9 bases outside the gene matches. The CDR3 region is CSATGTGAGETQYF. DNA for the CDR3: TGCAGTGCAACCGGGACAGGGGCCGGGGAGACCCAGTACTTC.

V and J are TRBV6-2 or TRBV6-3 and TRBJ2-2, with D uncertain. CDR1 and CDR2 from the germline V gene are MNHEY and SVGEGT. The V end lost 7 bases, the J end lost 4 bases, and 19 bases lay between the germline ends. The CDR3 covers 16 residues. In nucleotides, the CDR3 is TGTGCCAGCACCCTACTCGGGCACTACTCCACCGGGGAGCTGTTTTTT. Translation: CASTLLGHYSTGELFF.

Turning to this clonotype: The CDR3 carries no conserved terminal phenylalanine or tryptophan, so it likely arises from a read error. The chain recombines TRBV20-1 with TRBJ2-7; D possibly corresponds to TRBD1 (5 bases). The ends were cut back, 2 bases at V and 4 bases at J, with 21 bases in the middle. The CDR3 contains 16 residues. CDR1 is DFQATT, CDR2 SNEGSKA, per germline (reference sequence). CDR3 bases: TGCAGTGCTAGAATCCCCACCTTTACAGGCTCTTACGAGCAGTACTTA. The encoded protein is CSARIPTFTGSYEQYL.

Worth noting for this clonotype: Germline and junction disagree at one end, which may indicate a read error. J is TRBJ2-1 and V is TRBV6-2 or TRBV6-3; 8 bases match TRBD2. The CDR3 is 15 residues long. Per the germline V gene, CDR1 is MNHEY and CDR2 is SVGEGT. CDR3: CASRAISGISDEQFF. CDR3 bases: TGTGCCAGCAGGGCAATTAGCGGGATTAGCGATGAGCAGTTCTTT.